This TCR beta chain is drawn from a study of OX40 agonist ivuxolimab in advanced cancers. Study context: Patients received ivuxolimab, an agonistic anti-OX40 (CD134) antibody.

Sequencing was performed with immunoSEQ multiplex PCR; in TCRdb, only in-frame clones are kept and a portion is missing. The sample lists tens of thousands of clones, around 84% occurring once. In the case of this clone: The identical CDR3 is also encoded by other nucleotide sequences in the sample.

The CDR3 runs to 13 residues. The V gene lost 5 bases and the J gene lost 2 bases, with 9 bases spanning the gap. CDR1 and CDR2 (germline): LGHNT, FRNRAP. The chain joins TRBV12-5 to TRBJ2-5; D might be TRBD2 (5 bases). The receptor was isolated from an adult with an advanced solid tumor such as melanoma, head and neck, liver or kidney cancer. The sequencing here drew on CD4+ or CD8+ T cells sorted from blood, taken in a trial of the OX40 agonist ivuxolimab. The CDR3 nucleotides read TGTGCTAGTGGTCCTTCGGGACAAGAGACCCAGTACTTC. As protein: CASGPSGQETQYF.